Listed below are T cell receptor beta chains from one sample, sequenced in a study of blood T cells in healthy people across ages. TCRdb used MiXCR to reprocess the 5' RACE reads, holding one entry per CDR3 protein. The sample includes 750,000 to 950,000 distinct CDR3 sequences, 25% to 35% of them seen just once. These sequences were also reported in another study, on T cells of mothers and their children.

The sample comprised blood. The receptors stem from a woman aged 40 to 55 in good health. The CDR3 runs from the conserved cysteine through the conserved F or W. Fields, in order: V gene, clone size, D gene, J gene, CDR3 DNA, CDR3 protein. D genes are given only for firm matches. Some rows have no size entry. The others give once, few or many, or a class for an expanded clone.

V gene: TRBV20-1; clone size: many; D gene: -; J gene: TRBJ2-2; CDR3 DNA: TGCAGTGCTAGATCTTGGTCCGGGGAGCTGTTTTTT; CDR3 protein: CSARSWSGELFF
V gene: TRBV7-2; clone size: few; D gene: TRBD1; J gene: TRBJ1-1; CDR3 DNA: TGTGCCAGCAGCCAAACAAGACAGGGGACTGAAGCTTTCTTT; CDR3 protein: CASSQTRQGTEAFF
V gene: TRBV4-3; clone size: many; D gene: -; J gene: TRBJ2-1; CDR3 DNA: TGCGCCAGCAGCTCAGAGGTTTGGGATGAGCAGTTCTTC; CDR3 protein: CASSSEVWDEQFF
V gene: TRBV27; clone size: many; D gene: -; J gene: TRBJ2-7; CDR3 DNA: TGTGCCAGCAGTTTAGATTTCCGGGGTTCCGGGGTCCACTTC; CDR3 protein: CASSLDFRGSGVHF
V gene: TRBV6-6; clone size: few; D gene: TRBD1; J gene: TRBJ2-7; CDR3 DNA: TGTGCCAGCAGTCCTCCCCGGGACAGGGACTACGAGCAGTACTTC; CDR3 protein: CASSPPRDRDYEQYF
V gene: TRBV24-1; clone size: -; D gene: -; J gene: TRBJ1-1; CDR3 DNA: TGTGCCACCAGTGATTCTTTGGCCGGGGAAGCTTTCTTT; CDR3 protein: CATSDSLAGEAFF
V gene: TRBV7-2; clone size: many; D gene: -; J gene: TRBJ2-5; CDR3 DNA: TGTGCCAGCAACCAAGTAGGACGGGTAGAGACCCAGTACTTC; CDR3 protein: CASNQVGRVETQYF
V gene: TRBV29-1; clone size: -; D gene: -; J gene: TRBJ1-1; CDR3 DNA: TGCAGCTCCACTGGGGGGGTTACTGAAGCTTTCTTT; CDR3 protein: CSSTGGVTEAFF
V gene: TRBV7-9; clone size: -; D gene: TRBD1; J gene: TRBJ1-2; CDR3 DNA: TGTGCCAGCAGCTTAGCCCGACAGGGTCGTTTGGACTATGGCTACACCTTC; CDR3 protein: CASSLARQGRLDYGYTF
V gene: TRBV28; clone size: many; D gene: TRBD1; J gene: TRBJ1-6; CDR3 DNA: TGTGCCAGCAGCTTAGGGCAGGGGGCAAATTCACCCCTCCACTTT; CDR3 protein: CASSLGQGANSPLHF
V gene: TRBV28; clone size: -; D gene: -; J gene: TRBJ2-3; CDR3 DNA: TGTGCCAGCAGTCCCGGGGATAGGGGGGAGGATACGCAGTATTTT; CDR3 protein: CASSPGDRGEDTQYF
V gene: TRBV20-1; clone size: -; D gene: -; J gene: TRBJ2-3; CDR3 DNA: TGCAGTGCTAGAGCAAGACCTAGCACAGATACGCAGTATTTT; CDR3 protein: CSARARPSTDTQYF
V gene: TRBV10-3; clone size: few; D gene: -; J gene: TRBJ2-6; CDR3 DNA: TGTGCCATCAGTGGAGGGAACTCTGGGGCCAACGTCCTGACTTTC; CDR3 protein: CAISGGNSGANVLTF
V gene: TRBV20-1; clone size: -; D gene: TRBD1; J gene: TRBJ1-4; CDR3 DNA: TGCAGTGCTGTCCCGGGACAGGGGGCTGATGAAAAACTGTTTTTT; CDR3 protein: CSAVPGQGADEKLFF
V gene: TRBV20-1; clone size: once; D gene: TRBD2; J gene: TRBJ2-4; CDR3 DNA: TGCAGTGCTAGAGTAGCTAGCGGGGGCCCACGGGCCAAAAACATTCAGTACTTC; CDR3 protein: CSARVASGGPRAKNIQYF
V gene: TRBV29-1; clone size: -; D gene: TRBD1; J gene: TRBJ2-1; CDR3 DNA: TGCAGCGTTCGGGGTCAGGGGGCCTACAATGAGCAGTTCTTC; CDR3 protein: CSVRGQGAYNEQFF
V gene: TRBV29-1; clone size: many; D gene: -; J gene: TRBJ1-2; CDR3 DNA: TGCAGCGTTGAAGTTTCCCTGAACGGGTTTGGCGGCTACACCTTC; CDR3 protein: CSVEVSLNGFGGYTF
V gene: TRBV12-3/TRBV12-4; clone size: -; D gene: -; J gene: TRBJ2-3; CDR3 DNA: TGTGCCAGCAGTTTAAGAGGAGTGAGAGCAGATGCGCAGTATTTC; CDR3 protein: CASSLRGVRADAQYF
V gene: TRBV20-1; clone size: -; D gene: -; J gene: TRBJ2-3; CDR3 DNA: TGCAGTGCTAGAGTTGGTTCGAAGGCAGATACGCAGTATTTT; CDR3 protein: CSARVGSKADTQYF
V gene: TRBV6-1; clone size: once; D gene: -; J gene: TRBJ2-7; CDR3 DNA: TGTGCCAGCAGTGAAGTGATACGGCAGGGGCCTTACGAGCAGTACTTC; CDR3 protein: CASSEVIRQGPYEQYF
V gene: TRBV20-1; clone size: -; D gene: -; J gene: TRBJ2-7; CDR3 DNA: TGCAGCCAGGCTTCAGGGGACTTTTCAACCTACGAGCAGTACTTC; CDR3 protein: CSQASGDFSTYEQYF
V gene: TRBV5-6; clone size: once; D gene: -; J gene: TRBJ2-7; CDR3 DNA: TGTGCCAGCAGCTTGGATCCGGGGGCCCACGAGCAGTACTTC; CDR3 protein: CASSLDPGAHEQYF
V gene: TRBV4-3; clone size: -; D gene: TRBD1; J gene: TRBJ1-2; CDR3 DNA: TGCGCCAGCAGCCGTAGGGACAGGGTCTATGGCTACACCTTC; CDR3 protein: CASSRRDRVYGYTF
V gene: TRBV12-3/TRBV12-4; clone size: few; D gene: TRBD2; J gene: TRBJ2-3; CDR3 DNA: TGTGCCAGCAGTGCGACTAGCGGGCCCACAGATACGCAGTATTTT; CDR3 protein: CASSATSGPTDTQYF
V gene: TRBV10-3; clone size: -; D gene: -; J gene: TRBJ1-4; CDR3 DNA: TGTGCCATCGGTGTACGGACGCCTGAGTCAGGAGAACTGTTTTTT; CDR3 protein: CAIGVRTPESGELFF
V gene: TRBV7-2; clone size: many; D gene: -; J gene: TRBJ1-2; CDR3 DNA: TGTGCCAGCAGCTTACCGTCTAACTATGGCTACACCTTC; CDR3 protein: CASSLPSNYGYTF
V gene: TRBV15; clone size: many; D gene: -; J gene: TRBJ2-7; CDR3 DNA: TGTGCCACCAGCAGACGGGCTGGGGTTTACGAGCAGTACTTC; CDR3 protein: CATSRRAGVYEQYF
V gene: TRBV30; clone size: -; D gene: -; J gene: TRBJ1-2; CDR3 DNA: TGTGCCAGGAGTGGGGGCAGGGTTTATGGCTACACCTTC; CDR3 protein: CARSGGRVYGYTF
V gene: TRBV28; clone size: -; D gene: -; J gene: TRBJ2-7; CDR3 DNA: TGTGCCAGAAGAGGTGGAGGGAACTACGAGCAGTACTTC; CDR3 protein: CARRGGGNYEQYF
V gene: TRBV28; clone size: -; D gene: -; J gene: TRBJ2-7; CDR3 DNA: TGTGCCAGCAGTTTAAGGGGGGGGATGAACTACGAGCAGTACTTC; CDR3 protein: CASSLRGGMNYEQYF
V gene: TRBV5-1; clone size: few; D gene: -; J gene: TRBJ1-2; CDR3 DNA: TGCGCCAGCAGCTTGGAACAGGGAGGGGACTATGGCTACACCTTC; CDR3 protein: CASSLEQGGDYGYTF
V gene: TRBV6-2/TRBV6-3; clone size: -; D gene: TRBD1; J gene: TRBJ2-1; CDR3 DNA: TGTGCCAGCAGTCAACAGGGGGCGAATGAGCAGTTCTTC; CDR3 protein: CASSQQGANEQFF
V gene: TRBV12-3/TRBV12-4; clone size: -; D gene: TRBD1; J gene: TRBJ1-1; CDR3 DNA: TGTGCCAGCAGCCCCACAATGACAGGGCCAGGGACTGAAGCTTTCTTT; CDR3 protein: CASSPTMTGPGTEAFF
V gene: TRBV5-1; clone size: few; D gene: -; J gene: TRBJ1-1; CDR3 DNA: TGCGCCAGCAGCTTCGCAGGGATGAGGACTGAAGCTTTCTTT; CDR3 protein: CASSFAGMRTEAFF
V gene: TRBV9; clone size: few; D gene: -; J gene: TRBJ1-4; CDR3 DNA: TGTGCCAGCAGTCTTCAAGGGGGTAGTGAAAAACTGTTTTTT; CDR3 protein: CASSLQGGSEKLFF
V gene: TRBV6-2/TRBV6-3; clone size: many; D gene: -; J gene: TRBJ2-7; CDR3 DNA: TGTGCCAGCAGTTTACCACCAGATACCACCTACGAGCAGTACTTC; CDR3 protein: CASSLPPDTTYEQYF
V gene: TRBV28; clone size: many; D gene: -; J gene: TRBJ2-7; CDR3 DNA: TGTGCCAGCAGTCTCCGGGTCTACTCCTACGAGCAGTACTTC; CDR3 protein: CASSLRVYSYEQYF
V gene: TRBV4-2; clone size: -; D gene: -; J gene: TRBJ2-7; CDR3 DNA: TGTACCAGCAGCCAACCCTCACAGGACACCTACAATGAGCAGTACTTC; CDR3 protein: CTSSQPSQDTYNEQYF
V gene: TRBV5-1; clone size: few; D gene: -; J gene: TRBJ2-5; CDR3 DNA: TGCGCCAGCAGCTTGGAGGACGGGACAGAGACCCAGTACTTC; CDR3 protein: CASSLEDGTETQYF
V gene: TRBV6-1; clone size: -; D gene: -; J gene: TRBJ2-1; CDR3 DNA: TGTGCCAGCAGGCCTGGGCCCTACGAGCAGTTCTTC; CDR3 protein: CASRPGPYEQFF
V gene: TRBV20-1; clone size: -; D gene: -; J gene: TRBJ2-7; CDR3 DNA: TGCAGTGGGACTGGGCAGTCGTACGAGCAGTACTTC; CDR3 protein: CSGTGQSYEQYF
V gene: TRBV11-2; clone size: -; D gene: -; J gene: TRBJ1-2; CDR3 DNA: TGTGCCGGCAGCATGACGGCGTATGGCTACACCTTC; CDR3 protein: CAGSMTAYGYTF
V gene: TRBV14; clone size: many; D gene: TRBD2; J gene: TRBJ2-7; CDR3 DNA: TGTGCCAGCAGCCTTGGACTAGCGGGCCCGACCTACGAGCAGTACTTC; CDR3 protein: CASSLGLAGPTYEQYF
V gene: TRBV20-1; clone size: many; D gene: -; J gene: TRBJ1-6; CDR3 DNA: TGCAGTGCCGACGACAGAAATAATTCACCCCTCCACTTT; CDR3 protein: CSADDRNNSPLHF